A selection of T cell receptor beta chains follows, all from one sample in a study of T cell changes during pregnancy in multiple sclerosis. Profiled with immunoSEQ multiplex PCR; TCRdb holds only in-frame clones, not every one. There are roughly 110,000 clones in the sample; 75% to 95% occur only once, and over 1.5% lies in the top ten. This specimen was peripheral blood, taken before pregnancy. Receptor source: a female donor with multiple sclerosis, enrolled in a pregnancy study. Both conserved end residues are part of each CDR3. The order of the fields is J gene, V gene, D gene, clone size, CDR3 protein, CDR3 DNA. A D gene is named only where the DNA matches it firmly. Where a row states a size, it is once, few, many or the class of an expanded clone; other rows omit it.

TRBJ1-1 TRBV28 . . CASSLSRELMNTEAFF TGTGCCAGCAGTTTAAGTCGGGAGCTCATGAACACTGAAGCTTTCTTT
TRBJ1-2 TRBV9 . . CASSVTPGQQTYGYTF TGTGCCAGCAGCGTTACACCGGGACAACAGACCTATGGCTACACCTTC
TRBJ1-2 TRBV4-1 . few CASSQEEYGYTF TGCGCCAGCAGCCAAGAGGAGTATGGCTACACCTTC
TRBJ2-1 TRBV2 TRBD2 . CASRGTSGSYNEQFF TGTGCCAGCAGAGGGACTAGCGGATCCTACAATGAGCAGTTCTTC
TRBJ1-1 TRBV7-9 TRBD1 . CASSRGQSEAFF TGTGCCAGCAGCCGGGGACAGTCTGAAGCTTTCTTT
TRBJ2-1 TRBV4-1 TRBD2 . CASSQVASGLSYNEQFF TGCGCCAGCAGCCAAGTGGCTAGCGGGCTCTCCTACAATGAGCAGTTCTTC
TRBJ1-1 TRBV5-4 TRBD1 . CASGSTGGNTEAFF TGTGCCAGCGGAAGTACAGGGGGTAACACTGAAGCTTTCTTT
TRBJ1-1 TRBV11-2 TRBD1 . CASSIRDRPKFMNTEAFF TGTGCCAGCAGCATCCGGGACAGGCCTAAATTCATGAACACTGAAGCTTTCTTT
TRBJ1-3 TRBV30 . . CAWNSGMLGSGNTIYF TGTGCCTGGAACTCCGGAATGCTAGGCTCTGGAAACACCATATATTTT
TRBJ1-5 TRBV5-5 . . CASSLAVGVGQPQHF TGTGCCAGCAGCTTGGCCGTCGGGGTCGGGCAGCCCCAGCATTTT
TRBJ1-1 TRBV4-3 . once CASQRQMNTEAFF TGCGCCAGCCAGCGACAGATGAACACTGAAGCTTTCTTT
TRBJ1-3 TRBV18 TRBD1 . CASSRLDRGQGGNTIYF TGTGCCAGCTCAAGACTTGACAGGGGGCAAGGTGGAAACACCATATATTTT
TRBJ1-1 TRBV29-1 . . CSALQGTTEAFF TGCAGCGCCCTCCAGGGTACCACTGAAGCTTTCTTT
TRBJ1-1 TRBV15 TRBD1 . CATSRGQGARTEAFF TGTGCCACCAGCAGAGGGCAGGGGGCTAGGACTGAAGCTTTCTTT
TRBJ1-1 TRBV11-3 . . CASSSPGDTEAFF TGTGCCAGCAGCTCCCCGGGGGACACTGAAGCTTTCTTT
TRBJ1-1 TRBV29-1 TRBD1 . CSVSQGAEGIYAFF TGCAGCGTTAGCCAGGGGGCTGAGGGGATATACGCTTTCTTT
TRBJ1-1 TRBV7-9 . once CASSFTNPGDTEAFF TGTGCCAGCAGCTTTACTAACCCCGGGGACACTGAAGCTTTCTTT
TRBJ2-7 TRBV25-1 . . CASSDPAGAYEQYF TGTGCCAGCAGTGACCCCGCAGGGGCCTACGAGCAGTACTTC
TRBJ1-1 TRBV6-6 . . CASSIRVAGAEAFF TGTGCCAGCAGTATACGGGTAGCGGGTGCTGAAGCTTTCTTT
TRBJ1-1 TRBV19 . . CASTRQGKNTEAFF TGTGCCAGTACTCGGCAGGGGAAGAACACTGAAGCTTTCTTT
TRBJ2-6 TRBV7-9 . . CASSLSLDIAGANVLTF TGTGCCAGCAGCTTATCTTTGGACATAGCTGGGGCCAACGTCCTGACTTTC
TRBJ1-4 TRBV7-2 TRBD1 . CASSSQGTVNEKLFF TGTGCCAGCAGCTCTCAAGGGACAGTTAATGAAAAACTGTTTTTT
TRBJ2-5 TRBV20-1 . . CSARRQETQYF TGCAGTGCTAGGCGGCAAGAGACCCAGTACTTC
TRBJ1-1 TRBV19 . . CASIPDLNTEAFF TGTGCCAGTATCCCGGACTTGAACACTGAAGCTTTCTTT
TRBJ2-1 TRBV28 TRBD2 . CASSFASGYNEQFF TGTGCCAGCAGTTTTGCTAGCGGCTACAATGAGCAGTTCTTC
TRBJ2-1 TRBV7-9 TRBD2 . CASRPSGGEQFF TGTGCCAGCAGACCAAGCGGGGGTGAGCAGTTCTTC
TRBJ2-7 TRBV10-3 . . CAISGGVGEQYF TGTGCCATCTCGGGGGGCGTGGGGGAGCAGTACTTC
TRBJ2-3 TRBV6-6 . . CASSYSRIGGGDTQYF TGTGCCAGCAGTTACTCGAGAATAGGTGGGGGGGATACGCAGTATTTT
TRBJ2-5 TRBV10-3 TRBD1 . CAIGTGVAETQYF TGTGCCATAGGGACAGGGGTTGCGGAGACCCAGTACTTC
TRBJ1-2 TRBV19 . . CAGKRGGGYTF TGTGCCGGGAAAAGGGGAGGAGGCTACACCTTC
TRBJ2-3 TRBV25-1 TRBD2 once CASSQLAGVADTQYF TGTGCCAGCAGCCAACTAGCGGGAGTTGCAGATACGCAGTATTTT
TRBJ1-2 TRBV2 TRBD1 . CASRPGTGNYGYTF TGTGCCAGCAGACCCGGGACAGGAAACTATGGCTACACCTTC
TRBJ2-4 TRBV2 TRBD1 . CASRLKTGGVNIQYF TGTGCCAGCAGACTTAAGACAGGGGGGGTGAACATTCAGTACTTC
TRBJ2-1 TRBV19 TRBD2 . CASSRVLAGEDDEQFF TGTGCCAGTAGTAGGGTCCTAGCGGGAGAGGACGATGAGCAGTTCTTC
TRBJ1-3 TRBV30 . . CAWSGSTIYF TGTGCCTGGAGTGGGAGCACCATATATTTT
TRBJ2-5 TRBV7-7 . . CASSKTSNQETQYF TGTGCCAGCAGCAAGACTAGTAATCAAGAGACCCAGTACTTC
TRBJ2-1 TRBV4-2 . . CASSPDSGSYNEQFF TGTGCCAGCAGCCCTGATAGCGGAAGCTACAATGAGCAGTTCTTC
TRBJ2-7 TRBV5-1 TRBD1 . CASSLEGQGNEQYF TGCGCCAGCAGCTTAGAGGGACAGGGTAACGAGCAGTACTTC
TRBJ2-7 TRBV6-5 . once CASSLDFSSYEQYF TGTGCCAGCAGCTTGGACTTTAGCTCCTACGAGCAGTACTTC
TRBJ1-1 TRBV7-2 TRBD1 . CASSLRRRGQQNTEAFF TGTGCCAGCAGCTTAAGAAGGCGGGGACAGCAGAACACTGAAGCTTTCTTT
TRBJ1-1 TRBV5-1 TRBD1 once CASSPAGQGKIGTEAFF TGCGCCAGCAGCCCGGCGGGACAGGGGAAGATCGGCACTGAAGCTTTCTTT
TRBJ2-1 TRBV21-1 . once CASSTLSDEQFF TGTGCCAGCAGCACCTTGAGCGATGAGCAGTTCTTC
TRBJ2-1 TRBV27 . . CASSDANNYHNEQFF TGTGCCAGCAGTGATGCCAATAACTACCACAATGAGCAGTTCTTC
TRBJ1-1 TRBV18 TRBD1 . CASSPQGAPTEAFF TGTGCCAGCTCACCACAGGGGGCCCCCACTGAAGCTTTCTTT
TRBJ2-2 TRBV5-1 . . CASSSQGTGELFF TGCGCCAGCAGCTCCCAGGGAACCGGGGAGCTGTTTTTT
TRBJ2-4 TRBV7-9 TRBD1 . CASSKRQGIENIQYF TGTGCCAGCAGCAAGAGACAGGGAATTGAAAACATTCAGTACTTC
TRBJ1-6 TRBV7-6 . . CASSFAKQGLRNSPLHF TGTGCCAGCAGCTTTGCCAAGCAGGGGCTTAGAAATTCACCCCTCCACTTT
TRBJ1-1 TRBV18 TRBD1 few CASSPGQGGTEAFF TGTGCCAGCTCACCGGGACAGGGGGGCACTGAAGCTTTCTTT
TRBJ1-6 TRBV27 TRBD1 once CASTATGANSPLHF TGTGCCAGCACCGCTACAGGGGCTAATTCACCCCTCCACTTT
TRBJ1-4 TRBV27 . . CASSLREGEKLFF TGTGCCAGCAGTTTACGGGAGGGAGAAAAACTGTTTTTT
TRBJ1-1 TRBV6-6 . . CASRPGETSTEAFF TGTGCCAGCAGGCCAGGGGAGACGAGCACTGAAGCTTTCTTT
TRBJ2-3 TRBV19 . . CASSLDITDTQYF TGTGCCAGTAGTCTAGACATCACAGATACGCAGTATTTT
TRBJ2-2 TRBV19 TRBD2 . CASSTVGGGHPGELFF TGTGCCAGTAGTACCGTCGGGGGGGGCCATCCCGGGGAGCTGTTTTTT